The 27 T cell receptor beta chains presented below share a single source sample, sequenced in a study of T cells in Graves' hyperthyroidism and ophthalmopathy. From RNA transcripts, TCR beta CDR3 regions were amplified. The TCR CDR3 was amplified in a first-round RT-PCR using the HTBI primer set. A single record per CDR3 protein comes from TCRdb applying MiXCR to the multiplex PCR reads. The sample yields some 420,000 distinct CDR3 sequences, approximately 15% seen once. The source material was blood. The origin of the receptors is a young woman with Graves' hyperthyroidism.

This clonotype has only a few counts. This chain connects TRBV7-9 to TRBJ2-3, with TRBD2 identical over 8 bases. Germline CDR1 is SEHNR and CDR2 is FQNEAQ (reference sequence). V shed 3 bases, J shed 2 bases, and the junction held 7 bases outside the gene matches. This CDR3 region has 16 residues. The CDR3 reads CASSFLGLGNTDTQYF. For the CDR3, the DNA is TGTGCCAGCAGCTTCCTGGGACTAGGGAACACAGATACGCAGTATTTT.

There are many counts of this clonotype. Here the CDR3 DNA reads TGCGCCAGCGGCCTAGCGGGAAACAATGAGCAGTTCTTC. Residues: CASGLAGNNEQFF. The rearrangement links TRBV5-1 to TRBJ2-1; 9 bases are a match to TRBD2. The length of the CDR3 is 13 residues. Germline V gene data show CDR1 as SGHRS and CDR2 as YFSETQ. The ends lost 7 bases at V and 5 bases at J; junction bases unmatched: 4.

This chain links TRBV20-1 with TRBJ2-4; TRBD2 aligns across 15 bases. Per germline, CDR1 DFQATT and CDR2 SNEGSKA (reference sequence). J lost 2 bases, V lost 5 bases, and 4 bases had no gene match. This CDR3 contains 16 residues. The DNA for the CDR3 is TGCAGTGCTGAAGGACTAGCGGGAGGGACCAAAAACATTCAGTACTTC. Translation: CSAEGLAGGTKNIQYF.

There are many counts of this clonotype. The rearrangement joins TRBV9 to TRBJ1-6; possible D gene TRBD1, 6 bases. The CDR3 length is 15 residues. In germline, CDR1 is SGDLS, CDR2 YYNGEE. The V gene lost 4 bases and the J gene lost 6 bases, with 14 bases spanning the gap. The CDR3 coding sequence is TGTGCCAGCAGCCCCTTGGCAGGGGCTAATTCACCCCTCCACTTT. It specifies CASSPLAGANSPLHF.

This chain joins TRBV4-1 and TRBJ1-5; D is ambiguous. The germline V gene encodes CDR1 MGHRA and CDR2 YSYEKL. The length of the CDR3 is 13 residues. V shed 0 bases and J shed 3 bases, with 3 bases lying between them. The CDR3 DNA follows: TGCGCCAGCAGCCAAGACAACAATCAGCCCCAGCATTTT. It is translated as CASSQDNNQPQHF.

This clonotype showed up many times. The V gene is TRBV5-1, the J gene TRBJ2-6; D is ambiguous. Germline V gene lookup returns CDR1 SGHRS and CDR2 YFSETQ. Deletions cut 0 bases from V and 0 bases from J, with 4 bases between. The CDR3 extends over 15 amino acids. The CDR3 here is CASSLDGSGANVLTF. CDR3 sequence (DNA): TGCGCCAGCAGCTTGGATGGCTCTGGGGCCAACGTCCTGACTTTC.

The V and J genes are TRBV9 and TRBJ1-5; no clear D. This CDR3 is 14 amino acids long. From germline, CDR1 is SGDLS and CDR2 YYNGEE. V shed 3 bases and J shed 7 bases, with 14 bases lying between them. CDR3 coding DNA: TGTGCCAGCAGCGCAACATCCGCTGGGCAGCCCCAGCATTTT. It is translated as CASSATSAGQPQHF.

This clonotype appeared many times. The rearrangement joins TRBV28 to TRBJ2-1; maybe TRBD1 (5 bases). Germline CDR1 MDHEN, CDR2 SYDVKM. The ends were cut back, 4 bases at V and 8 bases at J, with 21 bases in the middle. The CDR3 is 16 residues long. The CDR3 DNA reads TGTGCCAGCAGTTCTATCAGGGCGCTAGGTGTAGATGAGCAGTTCTTC. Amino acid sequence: CASSSIRALGVDEQFF. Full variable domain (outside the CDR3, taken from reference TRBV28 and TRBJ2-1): DVKVTQSSRYLVKRTGEKVFLECVQDMDHENMFWYRQDPGLGLRLIYFSYDVKMKEKGDIPEGYSVSREKKERFSLILESASTNQTSMYLCASSSIRALGVDEQFFGPGTRLTVL.

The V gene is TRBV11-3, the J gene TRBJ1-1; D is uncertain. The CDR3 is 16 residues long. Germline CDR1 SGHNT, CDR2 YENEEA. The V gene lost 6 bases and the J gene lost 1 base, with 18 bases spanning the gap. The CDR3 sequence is CASSLGSGRKNTEAFF. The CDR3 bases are TGTGCCAGCAGTTTGGGGTCGGGCAGAAAGAACACTGAAGCTTTCTTT.

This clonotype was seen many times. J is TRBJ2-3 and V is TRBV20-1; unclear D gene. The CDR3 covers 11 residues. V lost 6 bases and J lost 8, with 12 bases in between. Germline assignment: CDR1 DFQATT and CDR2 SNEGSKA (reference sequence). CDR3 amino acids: CSARIRRTQYF. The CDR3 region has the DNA TGCAGTGCCCGTATCCGACGTACGCAGTATTTT.

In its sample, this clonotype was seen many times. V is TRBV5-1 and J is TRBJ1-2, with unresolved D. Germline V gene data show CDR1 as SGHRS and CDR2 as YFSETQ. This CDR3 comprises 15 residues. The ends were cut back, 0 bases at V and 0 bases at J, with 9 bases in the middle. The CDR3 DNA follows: TGCGCCAGCAGCTTGGCCGCTGGAGCTAACTATGGCTACACCTTC. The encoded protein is CASSLAAGANYGYTF. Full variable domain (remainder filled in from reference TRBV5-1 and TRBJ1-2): KAGVTQTPRYLIKTRGQQVTLSCSPISGHRSVSWYQQTPGQGLQFLFEYFSETQRNKGNFPGRFSGRQFSNSRSEMNVSTLELGDSALYLCASSLAAGANYGYTFGSGTRLTVV.

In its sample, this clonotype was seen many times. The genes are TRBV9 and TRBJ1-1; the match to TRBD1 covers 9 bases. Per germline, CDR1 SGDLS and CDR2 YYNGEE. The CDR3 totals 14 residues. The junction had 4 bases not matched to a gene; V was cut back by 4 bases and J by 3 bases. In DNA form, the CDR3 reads TGTGCCAGCAGCCCCGGGACAGGGCACACTGAAGCTTTCTTT. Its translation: CASSPGTGHTEAFF.

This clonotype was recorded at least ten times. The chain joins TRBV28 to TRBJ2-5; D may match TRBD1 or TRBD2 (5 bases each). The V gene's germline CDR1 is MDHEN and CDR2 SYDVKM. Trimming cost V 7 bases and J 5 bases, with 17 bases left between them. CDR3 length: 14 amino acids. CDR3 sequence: CASMISGRGETQYF. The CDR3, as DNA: TGTGCCAGCATGATATCAGGGCGCGGGGAGACCCAGTACTTC.

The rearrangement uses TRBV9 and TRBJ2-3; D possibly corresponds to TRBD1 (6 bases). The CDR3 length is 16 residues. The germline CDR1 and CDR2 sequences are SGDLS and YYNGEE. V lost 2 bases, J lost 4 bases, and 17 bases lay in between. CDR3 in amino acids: CASSVANVGGADTQYF. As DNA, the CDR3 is TGTGCCAGCAGCGTGGCTAACGTAGGGGGAGCAGATACGCAGTATTTT.

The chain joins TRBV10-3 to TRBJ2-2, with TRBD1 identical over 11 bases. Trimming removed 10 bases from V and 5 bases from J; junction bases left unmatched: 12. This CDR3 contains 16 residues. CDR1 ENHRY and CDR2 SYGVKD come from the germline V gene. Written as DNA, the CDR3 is TGTGCCACCAAGAGAGCTGGGACAGGGGGTACCGGGGAGCTGTTTTTT. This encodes CATKRAGTGGTGELFF.

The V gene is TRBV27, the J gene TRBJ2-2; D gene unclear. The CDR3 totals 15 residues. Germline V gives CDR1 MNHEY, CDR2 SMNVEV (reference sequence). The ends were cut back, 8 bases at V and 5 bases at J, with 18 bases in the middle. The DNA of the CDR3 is TGTGCCAGCGGAAAAAAGAGGACGGGTACCGGGGAGCTGTTTTTT. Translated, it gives CASGKKRTGTGELFF.

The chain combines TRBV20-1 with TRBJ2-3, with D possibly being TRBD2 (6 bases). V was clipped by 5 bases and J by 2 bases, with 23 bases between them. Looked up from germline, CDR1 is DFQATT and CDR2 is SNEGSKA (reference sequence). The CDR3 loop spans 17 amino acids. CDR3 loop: CSASAPLGGEDTDTQYF. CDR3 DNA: TGCAGTGCTTCCGCCCCCCTTGGAGGGGAGGACACAGATACGCAGTATTTT.

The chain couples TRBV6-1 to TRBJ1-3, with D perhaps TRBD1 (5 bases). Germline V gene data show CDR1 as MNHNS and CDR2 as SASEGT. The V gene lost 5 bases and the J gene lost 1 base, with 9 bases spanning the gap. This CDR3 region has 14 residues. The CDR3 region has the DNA TGTGCCAGCAGTTCGACAGAATCTGGAAACACCATATATTTT. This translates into CASSSTESGNTIYF.

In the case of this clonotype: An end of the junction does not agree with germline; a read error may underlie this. The CDR3 is CAWSDHRSRGNTTYF. The CDR3 bases are TGTGCCTGGAGTGATCACAGGTCCCGCGGAAACACCACATATTTT. The chain combines TRBV30 with TRBJ1-3; D may be TRBD1 (5 bases). The germline CDR1 and CDR2 sequences are GTSNPN and SVGIG (reference sequence). The CDR3 length is 15 residues. The whole variable domain, remainder taken from reference TRBV30 and TRBJ1-3, is SQTIHQWPATLVQPVGSPLSLECTVEGTSNPNLYWYRQAAGRGLQLLFYSVGIGQISSEVPQNLSASRPQDRQFILSSKKLLLSDSGFYLCAWSDHRSRGNTTYFGEGSWLTVV.

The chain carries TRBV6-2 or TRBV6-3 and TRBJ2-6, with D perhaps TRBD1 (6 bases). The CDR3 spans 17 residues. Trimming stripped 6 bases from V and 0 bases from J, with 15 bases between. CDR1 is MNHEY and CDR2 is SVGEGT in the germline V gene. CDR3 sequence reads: CASRYAGAISGANVLTF. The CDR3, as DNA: TGTGCCAGCAGGTATGCAGGGGCCATCTCTGGGGCCAACGTCCTGACTTTC.

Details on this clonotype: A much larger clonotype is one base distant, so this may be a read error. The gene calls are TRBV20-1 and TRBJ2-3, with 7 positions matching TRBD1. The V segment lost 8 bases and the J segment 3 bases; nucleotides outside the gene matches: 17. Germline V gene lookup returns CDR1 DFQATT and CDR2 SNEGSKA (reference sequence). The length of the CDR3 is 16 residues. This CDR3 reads CSTTSRLQGMTDTQYF. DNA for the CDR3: TGCAGTACTACCAGCAGACTACAGGGGATGACAGATACGCAGTATTTT.

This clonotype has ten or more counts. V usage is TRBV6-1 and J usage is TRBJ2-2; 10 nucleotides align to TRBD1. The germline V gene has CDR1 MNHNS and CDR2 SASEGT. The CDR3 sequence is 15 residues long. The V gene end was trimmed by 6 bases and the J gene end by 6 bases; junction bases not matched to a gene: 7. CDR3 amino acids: CASRTGTGAPGELFF. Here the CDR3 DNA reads TGTGCCAGCAGAACCGGGACAGGGGCCCCCGGGGAGCTGTTTTTT.

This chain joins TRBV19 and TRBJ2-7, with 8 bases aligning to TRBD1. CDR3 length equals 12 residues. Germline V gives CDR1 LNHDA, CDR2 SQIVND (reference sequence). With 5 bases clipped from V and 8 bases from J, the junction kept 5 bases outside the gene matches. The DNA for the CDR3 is TGTGCCAGTAGTCCCGACAGGGGACAGCAGTACTTC. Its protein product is CASSPDRGQQYF.

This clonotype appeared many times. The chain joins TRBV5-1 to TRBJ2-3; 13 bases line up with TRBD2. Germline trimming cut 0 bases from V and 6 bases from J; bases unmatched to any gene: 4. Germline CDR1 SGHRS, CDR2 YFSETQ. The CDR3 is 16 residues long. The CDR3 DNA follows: TGCGCCAGCAGCTTGGACGGACTAGCGGGAGTCGATACGCAGTATTTT. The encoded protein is CASSLDGLAGVDTQYF.

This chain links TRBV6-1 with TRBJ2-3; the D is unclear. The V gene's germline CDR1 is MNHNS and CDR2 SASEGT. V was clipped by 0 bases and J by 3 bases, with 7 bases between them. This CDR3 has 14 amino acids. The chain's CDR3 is CASSEALPTDTQYF. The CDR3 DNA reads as TGTGCCAGCAGTGAAGCGCTTCCTACAGATACGCAGTATTTT.

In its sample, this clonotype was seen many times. CDR3 sequence reads: CSARVTTGLNQPQHF. Written as DNA, the CDR3 is TGCAGTGCTAGAGTAACGACAGGACTCAATCAGCCCCAGCATTTT. The V and J genes are TRBV20-1 and TRBJ1-5; D may be TRBD1 (6 bases). The CDR3 has 15 amino acids. Germline CDR1 DFQATT, CDR2 SNEGSKA (reference sequence). The V gene lost 1 base and the J gene lost 3 bases, with 13 bases spanning the gap.

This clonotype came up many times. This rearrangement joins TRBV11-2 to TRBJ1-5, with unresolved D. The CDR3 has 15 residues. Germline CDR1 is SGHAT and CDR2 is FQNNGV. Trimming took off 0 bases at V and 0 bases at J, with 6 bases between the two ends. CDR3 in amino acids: CASSLDGSSNQPQHF. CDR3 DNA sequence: TGTGCCAGCAGCTTAGATGGAAGTAGCAATCAGCCCCAGCATTTT. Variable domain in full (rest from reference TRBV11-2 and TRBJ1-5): EAGVAQSPRYKIIEKRQSVAFWCNPISGHATLYWYQQILGQGPKLLIQFQNNGVVDDSQLPKDRFSAERLKGVDSTLKIQPAKLEDSAVYLCASSLDGSSNQPQHFGDGTRLSIL.